One sample yielded the 24 T cell receptor beta chains listed below, sequenced in a study of T-cell reconstitution after alpha-beta-depleted transplantation in children. Using unique molecular identifiers, the investigators prepared the TCRbeta library. TCRdb re-called the PCR reads through MiXCR, storing one row per CDR3 protein. The sample lists about 420,000 distinct CDR3 sequences; 15% to 20% were seen once. Sample: PBMCs, mostly from graft donor cells, taken 360 days after TCRalphabeta/CD19-depleted stem cell transplant. The receptors were gathered from a boy in the first two years of life who had a stem cell transplant for Wiskott-Aldrich syndrome, so the T cells may come from the graft donor.

The V call is TRBV7-9, the J call TRBJ2-7, with 10 bases fitting TRBD1. V lost 5 bases, J lost 4 bases, and 11 bases stayed unmatched. CDR3 length equals 16 residues. CDR1 is SEHNR and CDR2 is FQNEAQ in the germline V gene (reference sequence). The DNA of the CDR3 is TGTGCCAGCAGCCTCATACCGGGACAGGGGCATTACGAGCAGTACTTC. This encodes CASSLIPGQGHYEQYF.

Ten or more counts support this clonotype. This chain links TRBV9 with TRBJ2-5; a weak D match, TRBD1 (6 bases). V lost 2 bases and J lost 5, with 19 bases in between. Germline V CDR1 and CDR2: SGDLS, YYNGEE. The CDR3 contains 16 residues. In DNA form, the CDR3 reads TGTGCCAGCAGCGTCGAGGGCAGGGGAAGTAGTGAGACCCAGTACTTC. This codes for CASSVEGRGSSETQYF.

The chain couples TRBV28 to TRBJ2-7; the D gene could be TRBD1 or TRBD2 (5 bases each). Germline V CDR1 and CDR2: MDHEN, SYDVKM. V was trimmed by 5 bases and J by 5 bases, leaving 13 bases between them. This CDR3 has 13 residues. Here the CDR3 DNA reads TGTGCCAGCAGTCCATCGGGGCGGCACGAGCAGTACTTC. Translation gives CASSPSGRHEQYF.

In this sample, this clonotype turned up a few times. The chain uses TRBV20-1 and TRBJ2-2, with a weak D call TRBD1 (5 bases). Trimming removed 1 base at V and 1 base at J, with 7 bases between. The CDR3 contains 14 residues. Germline loops: CDR1 DFQATT, CDR2 SNEGSKA (reference sequence). The chain's CDR3 is CSARGQRNTGELFF. As DNA, the CDR3 is TGCAGTGCTAGAGGACAGCGGAACACCGGGGAGCTGTTTTTT.

The rearrangement uses TRBV29-1 and TRBJ2-5, with D possibly being TRBD2 (6 bases). V was cut by 4 bases and J by 4 bases, with 10 bases left in between. The length of the CDR3 is 12 residues. Germline V lookup: CDR1 SQVTM, CDR2 ANQGSEA. CDR3 in amino acids: CSVAGGGETQYF. The CDR3 nucleotides are TGCAGCGTTGCCGGGGGTGGAGAGACCCAGTACTTC.

This clonotype was detected many times. CDR3 in amino acids: CASREDWSTQYF. In nucleotides, the CDR3 is TGTGCCAGCAGGGAAGACTGGTCTACGCAGTATTTT. The genes are TRBV7-2 and TRBJ2-3; no clear D gene. Trimming took 6 bases from V and 8 from J, leaving 12 bases between them. Germline values: CDR1 SGHTA, CDR2 FQGNSA. This CDR3 has 12 residues. Full variable domain (outside the CDR3, taken from reference TRBV7-2 and TRBJ2-3): GAGVSQSPSNKVTEKGKDVELRCDPISGHTALYWYRQSLGQGLEFLIYFQGNSAPDKSGLPSDRFSAERTGGSVSTLTIQRTQQEDSAVYLCASREDWSTQYFGPGTRLTVL.

This clonotype was picked up a small number of times. The V call is TRBV28, the J call TRBJ2-7; D gene uncertain. The CDR3 has 14 residues. Germline V gene lookup returns CDR1 MDHEN and CDR2 SYDVKM. Trimming pared 6 bases from V and 2 bases from J, leaving 14 bases between. DNA for the CDR3: TGTGCCAGCAGCTCGTTACCTCTAACCTACGAGCAGTACTTC. As protein: CASSSLPLTYEQYF.

This chain uses TRBV3-1 with TRBJ2-1, with TRBD2 identical over 10 bases. This CDR3 is 20 amino acids long. Germline V gene data show CDR1 as LGHDT and CDR2 as YNNKEL (reference sequence). J lost 9 bases, V lost 5 bases, and 25 bases had no gene match. The CDR3: CASSSLKGGLTSGVRAEQFF. DNA for the CDR3: TGTGCCAGCAGCTCACTAAAAGGAGGGCTAACTAGCGGGGTGAGAGCTGAGCAGTTCTTC.

This clonotype was found many times. The chain is built from TRBV14 and TRBJ2-1; 7 bases agree with TRBD2. Unmatched junction bases numbered 9, after V lost 4 bases and J lost 6 bases. The CDR3 sequence is 15 residues long. CDR1 and CDR2 (germline): SGHDN, FVKESK. The CDR3 DNA follows: TGTGCCAGCAGCCCCGCCGGGGGGAGAGGCAATGAGCAGTTCTTC. This gives the protein CASSPAGGRGNEQFF.

The chain is built from TRBV7-9 and TRBJ2-7, with 8 bases identical to TRBD1. This CDR3 has 12 residues. CDR1 SEHNR and CDR2 FQNEAQ come from the germline V gene (reference sequence). J lost 9 bases, V lost 6 bases, and 7 bases had no gene match. In DNA form, the CDR3 reads TGTGCCAGCAGTCTAGTGACAGGGGCGCAGTACTTC. This translates into CASSLVTGAQYF.

This chain connects TRBV5-1 to TRBJ2-1; the D is unclear. Germline values: CDR1 SGHRS, CDR2 YFSETQ. V was clipped by 5 bases and J by 4 bases, with 16 bases between them. The CDR3 totals 15 residues. CDR3 loop: CASRSRFPSYNEQFF. The CDR3 nucleotides read TGCGCCAGCAGAAGTAGGTTCCCCTCATACAATGAGCAGTTCTTC.

This clonotype was seen more than once but under ten times. This chain joins TRBV4-2 and TRBJ2-2; 7 nucleotides align to TRBD1. V dropped 1 base and J dropped 2; count of bases not matched to a gene: 16. This CDR3 comprises 20 residues. Germline values: CDR1 LGHNA, CDR2 YNFKEQ. CDR3 DNA: TGTGCCAGCAGCCAAGTCCCTAAGACAGGGTTTGGGGCTAACACCGGGGAGCTGTTTTTT. As protein: CASSQVPKTGFGANTGELFF.

This CDR3 reads CASSHGFEQFF. The CDR3 DNA reads TGTGCCAGCAGCCACGGGTTTGAGCAGTTCTTC. The V gene is TRBV3-1, the J gene TRBJ2-1; D remains unclear. The CDR3 consists of 11 residues. V was shortened by 3 bases and J by 9 bases, with 6 bases between the two germline ends. Looked up from germline, CDR1 is LGHDT and CDR2 is YNNKEL (reference sequence).

This clonotype was picked up a small number of times. The gene calls are TRBV7-9 and TRBJ2-3, with D possibly TRBD2 on 6 matching bases. V was shortened by 2 bases and J by 0 bases, with 9 bases between the two germline ends. The CDR3 runs to 15 residues. Looked up from germline, CDR1 is SEHNR and CDR2 is FQNEAQ (reference sequence). The CDR3 loop reads CASSLQSGSTDTQYF. CDR3 DNA: TGTGCCAGCAGCTTACAGAGCGGGAGCACAGATACGCAGTATTTT.

This sequence joins TRBV28 and TRBJ1-2; D might be TRBD1 (6 bases). This CDR3 comprises 15 residues. Per the germline V gene, CDR1 is MDHEN and CDR2 is SYDVKM. Trimming left V 1 base short and J 3 bases short, with 12 bases between. Here the CDR3 DNA reads TGTGCCAGCAGTTTATACAGGGCTAATGACTATGGCTACACCTTC. It encodes CASSLYRANDYGYTF.

The genes are TRBV7-9 and TRBJ2-5; D gene uncertain. Germline CDR1 and CDR2: SEHNR and FQNEAQ (reference sequence). This CDR3 comprises 12 residues. V dropped 2 bases and J dropped 6 bases, with 7 bases sitting between them. CDR3 region: CASSLPKKTQYF. The CDR3 region has the DNA TGTGCCAGCAGCTTACCTAAGAAGACCCAGTACTTC.

A few counts support this clonotype. J is TRBJ2-7 and V is TRBV4-2; tentative D call: TRBD2 (5 bases). The germline V gene encodes CDR1 LGHNA and CDR2 YNFKEQ. V was shortened by 4 bases and J by 6 bases, with 16 bases between the two germline ends. This CDR3 is built from 14 residues. The CDR3 loop reads CASSLRGVDSEQYF. DNA of the CDR3: TGTGCCAGCAGCCTGAGAGGAGTGGACTCCGAGCAGTACTTC.

This clonotype was picked up a small number of times. The V and J genes are TRBV9 and TRBJ2-5, with 7 positions matching TRBD1. The V gene end was trimmed by 3 bases and the J gene end by 4 bases; junction bases not matched to a gene: 6. CDR1 and CDR2 (germline): SGDLS, YYNGEE. The CDR3 is 14 amino acids. In nucleotides, the CDR3 is TGTGCCAGCAGCGAGGGGGCGAGCGGAGAGACCCAGTACTTC. Protein product: CASSEGASGETQYF.

The chain has TRBV20-1 and TRBJ2-7; 13 bases line up with TRBD2. V lost 6 bases and J lost 3; bases outside the gene matches: 17. In germline, CDR1 is DFQATT, CDR2 SNEGSKA (reference sequence). The CDR3 is made up of 18 amino acids. The CDR3, as DNA: TGCAGTGCGCCGCACCTACTAGCGGGGGGGCCAAGTATCTACGAGCAGTACTTC. It is translated as CSAPHLLAGGPSIYEQYF.

There are a few counts of this clonotype. V gene TRBV12-3 or TRBV12-4 combines with J gene TRBJ2-7, with 10 bases that match TRBD2. This CDR3 comprises 17 residues. After removal of 1 base from V and 3 bases from J, the junction contained 9 bases not matched to a gene. CDR3 region: CASSLEISGGSLYEQYF. Written as DNA, the CDR3 is TGTGCCAGCAGTTTAGAAATTAGCGGGGGGTCCCTCTACGAGCAGTACTTC.

In this sample, this clonotype turned up many times. J is TRBJ2-2 and V is TRBV2, with D perhaps given as TRBD1 or TRBD2 (5 bases each). The CDR3 is 14 amino acids. V was pared by 8 bases and J by 2 bases, with 12 bases between. Looked up from germline, CDR1 is SNHLY and CDR2 is FYNNEI. The CDR3 protein is CASGTQPNTGELFF. For the CDR3, the DNA is TGTGCCAGCGGGACGCAACCTAACACCGGGGAGCTGTTTTTT.

This clonotype has just a few counts. This chain joins TRBV20-1 and TRBJ2-5; TRBD2 aligns across 11 bases. The CDR3 covers 16 residues. The V gene end was trimmed by 6 bases and the J gene end by 1 base; junction bases not matched to a gene: 10. The germline V gene has CDR1 DFQATT and CDR2 SNEGSKA (reference sequence). CDR3 bases: TGCAGTGCGAATACCGGGACTAGCGGCCCCCAAGAGACCCAGTACTTC. Protein sequence: CSANTGTSGPQETQYF.

The chain uses TRBV6-2 or TRBV6-3 and TRBJ2-7; D possibly matches TRBD1 or TRBD2 (5 bases each). The CDR3 has 13 residues. Germline CDR1 reads MNHEY; CDR2 reads SVGEGT. The V end lost 6 bases, the J end lost 4 bases, and 13 bases lay between the germline ends. The CDR3 coding sequence is TGTGCCAGCAGAATTAGATGGGGGTACGAGCAGTACTTC. The encoded protein is CASRIRWGYEQYF.

This clonotype was seen repeatedly, ten times or more. The genes are TRBV14 and TRBJ2-3, with D unclear. V lost 5 bases, J lost 2 bases, and 20 bases lay in between. Germline lookup yields CDR1 SGHDN and CDR2 FVKESK. This CDR3 has 17 residues. Here the CDR3 reads CASSKGILLYHTDTQYF. The CDR3 DNA reads as TGTGCCAGCAGCAAAGGGATACTACTGTACCACACAGATACGCAGTATTTT.